This T cell receptor beta chain was captured by sequencing in a study of T cells in Graves' hyperthyroidism and ophthalmopathy. Patients were aged 18 to 65, had disease duration under 2 months, and had newly diagnosed hyperthyroidism. Uncontrolled infection, other autoimmune disease, pregnancy and lactation each barred patients from inclusion. Thyroid ultrasound and orbital computed tomography, with clinical symptoms and serum thyroxine and TRAb, informed diagnoses. PBMCs stemmed from about 9.5 ml fresh peripheral blood. In its sample, this clonotype was seen a few times. Template material for amplifying TCR beta CDR3 regions consisted of RNA transcripts. The primer set for the first-round RT-PCR of the TCR CDR3 was HTBI. MiXCR, run by TCRdb on the multiplex PCR reads, gives a single entry per CDR3 protein. The data contain around 350,000 distinct CDR3 sequences, around 25% of them singletons. V was pared by 8 bases and J by 0 bases, with 16 bases between. This CDR3 has 16 residues.

The chain employs TRBV12-3 or TRBV12-4 and TRBJ2-2, with D unresolved. The receptor was isolated from a man aged 50 or older with Graves' hyperthyroidism. Material: blood. The CDR3 region is CASANEEKSNTGELFF. The DNA for the CDR3 is TGTGCCAGCGCTAATGAAGAAAAATCGAACACCGGGGAGCTGTTTTTT.